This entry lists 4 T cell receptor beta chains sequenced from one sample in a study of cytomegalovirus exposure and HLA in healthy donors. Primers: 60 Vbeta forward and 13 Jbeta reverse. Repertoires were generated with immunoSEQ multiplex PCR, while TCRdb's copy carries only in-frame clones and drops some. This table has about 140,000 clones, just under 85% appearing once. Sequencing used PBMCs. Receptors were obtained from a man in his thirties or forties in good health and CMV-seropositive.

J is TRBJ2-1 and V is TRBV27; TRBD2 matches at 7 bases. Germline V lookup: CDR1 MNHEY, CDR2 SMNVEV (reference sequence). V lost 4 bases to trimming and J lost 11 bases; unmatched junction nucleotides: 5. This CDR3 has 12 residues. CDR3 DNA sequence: TGTGCCAGCAGTTCAACCGGGACTAAGCAGTTCTTC. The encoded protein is CASSSTGTKQFF.

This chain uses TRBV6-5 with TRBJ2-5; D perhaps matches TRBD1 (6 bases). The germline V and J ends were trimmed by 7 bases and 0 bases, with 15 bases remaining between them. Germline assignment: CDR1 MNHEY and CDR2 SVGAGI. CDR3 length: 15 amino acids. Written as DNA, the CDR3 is TGTGCCAGCACCCACAGGGAGTGGCACCAAGAGACCCAGTACTTC. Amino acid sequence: CASTHREWHQETQYF.

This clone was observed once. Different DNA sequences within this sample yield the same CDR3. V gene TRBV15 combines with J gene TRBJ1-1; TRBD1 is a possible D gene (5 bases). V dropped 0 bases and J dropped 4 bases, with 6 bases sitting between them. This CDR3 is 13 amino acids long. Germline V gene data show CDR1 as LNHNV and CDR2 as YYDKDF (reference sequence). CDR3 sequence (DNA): TGTGCCACCAGCAGAGAAAGGGGCACTGAAGCTTTCTTT. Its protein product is CATSRERGTEAFF.

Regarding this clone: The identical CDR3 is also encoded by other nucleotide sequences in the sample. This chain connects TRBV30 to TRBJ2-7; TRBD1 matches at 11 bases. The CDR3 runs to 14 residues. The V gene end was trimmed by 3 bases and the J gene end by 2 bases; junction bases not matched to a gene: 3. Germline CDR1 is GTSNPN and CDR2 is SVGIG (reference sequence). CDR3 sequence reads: CAWSPGQGAYEQYF. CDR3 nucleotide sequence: TGTGCCTGGAGCCCGGGACAGGGGGCCTACGAGCAGTACTTC. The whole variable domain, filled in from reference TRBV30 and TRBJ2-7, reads SQTIHQWPATLVQPVGSPLSLECTVEGTSNPNLYWYRQAAGRGLQLLFYSVGIGQISSEVPQNLSASRPQDRQFILSSKKLLLSDSGFYLCAWSPGQGAYEQYFGPGTRLTVT.